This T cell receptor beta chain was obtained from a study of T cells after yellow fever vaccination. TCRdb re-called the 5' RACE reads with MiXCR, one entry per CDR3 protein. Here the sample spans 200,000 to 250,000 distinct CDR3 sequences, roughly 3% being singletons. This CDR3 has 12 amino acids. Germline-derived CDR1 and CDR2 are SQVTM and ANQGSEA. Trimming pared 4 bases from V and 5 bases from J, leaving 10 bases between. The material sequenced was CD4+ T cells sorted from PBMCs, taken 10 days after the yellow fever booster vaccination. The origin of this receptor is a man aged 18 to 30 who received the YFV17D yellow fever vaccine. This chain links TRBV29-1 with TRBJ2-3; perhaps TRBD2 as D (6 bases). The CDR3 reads CSVVEGRDTQYF. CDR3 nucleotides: TGCAGCGTTGTGGAGGGCCGAGATACGCAGTATTTT.